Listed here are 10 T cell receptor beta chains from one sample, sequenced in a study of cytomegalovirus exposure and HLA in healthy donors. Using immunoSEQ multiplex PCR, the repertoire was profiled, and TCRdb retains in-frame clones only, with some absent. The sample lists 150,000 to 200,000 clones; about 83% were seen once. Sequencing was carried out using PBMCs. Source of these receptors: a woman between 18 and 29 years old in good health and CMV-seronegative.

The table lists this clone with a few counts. Here the CDR3 DNA reads TGCGCCAGCAGTGATGGGAGACTAGCGGGAGGACGAACAGATACGCAGTATTTT. Its protein product is CASSDGRLAGGRTDTQYF. The V and J genes are TRBV10-2 and TRBJ2-3, with TRBD2 identical over 13 bases. The germline gives CDR1 WSHSY, CDR2 SAAADI. CDR3 size: 18 residues. J lost 3 bases, V lost 3 bases, and 9 bases had no gene match.

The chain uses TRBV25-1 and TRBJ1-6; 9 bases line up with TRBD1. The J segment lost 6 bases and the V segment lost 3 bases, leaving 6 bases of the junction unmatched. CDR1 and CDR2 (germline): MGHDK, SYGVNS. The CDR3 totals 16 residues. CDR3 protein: CASSEILQGANSPLHF. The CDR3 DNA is TGTGCCAGCAGTGAGATCCTACAGGGGGCTAATTCACCCCTCCACTTT. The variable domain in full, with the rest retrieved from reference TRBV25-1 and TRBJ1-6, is EADIYQTPRYLVIGTGKKITLECSQTMGHDKMYWYQQDPGMELHLIHYSYGVNSTEKGDLSSESTVSRIRTEHFPLTLESARPSHTSQYLCASSEILQGANSPLHFGNGTRLTVT.

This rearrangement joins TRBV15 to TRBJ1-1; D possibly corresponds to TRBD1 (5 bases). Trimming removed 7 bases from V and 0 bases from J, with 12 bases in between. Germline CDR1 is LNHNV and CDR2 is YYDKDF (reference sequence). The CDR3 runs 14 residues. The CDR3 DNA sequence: TGTGCCACCAAACCGGACAAAATGAACACTGAAGCTTTCTTT. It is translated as CATKPDKMNTEAFF.

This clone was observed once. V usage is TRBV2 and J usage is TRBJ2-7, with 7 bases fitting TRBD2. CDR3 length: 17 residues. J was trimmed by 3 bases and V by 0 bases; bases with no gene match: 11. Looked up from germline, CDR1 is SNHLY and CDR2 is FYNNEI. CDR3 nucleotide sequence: TGTGCCAGCAGTGAAGCAGGGGCTAGCGGCGGGTTCTACGAGCAGTACTTC. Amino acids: CASSEAGASGGFYEQYF.

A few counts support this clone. CDR3 loop: CASSLGTGTRNEQFF. Here the CDR3 DNA reads TGTGCCAGCAGCTTAGGCACCGGGACTAGGAATGAGCAGTTCTTC. The chain carries TRBV7-2 and TRBJ2-1; the match to TRBD2 covers 8 bases. The CDR3 contains 15 residues. The J segment lost 7 bases and the V segment lost 1 base, leaving 6 bases of the junction unmatched. Germline lookup yields CDR1 SGHTA and CDR2 FQGNSA.

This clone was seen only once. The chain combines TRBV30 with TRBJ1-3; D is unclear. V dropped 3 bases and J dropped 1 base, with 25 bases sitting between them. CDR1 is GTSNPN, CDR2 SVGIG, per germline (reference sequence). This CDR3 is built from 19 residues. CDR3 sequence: CAWSPPVSSLTWSGNTIYF. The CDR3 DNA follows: TGTGCCTGGAGCCCCCCCGTCTCGTCACTTACCTGGTCTGGAAACACCATATATTTT.

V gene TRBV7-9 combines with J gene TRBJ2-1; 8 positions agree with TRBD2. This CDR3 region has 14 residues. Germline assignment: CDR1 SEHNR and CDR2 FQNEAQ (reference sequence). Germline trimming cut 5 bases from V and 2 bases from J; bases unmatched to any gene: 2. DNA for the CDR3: TGTGCCAGCAGCCGGGAGGGGGCCTACAATGAGCAGTTCTTC. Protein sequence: CASSREGAYNEQFF.

CDR3: CASSGTGTGNTGELFF. The CDR3 DNA is TGCGCCAGCAGCGGAACCGGGACAGGGAACACCGGGGAGCTGTTTTTT. V usage is TRBV5-1 and J usage is TRBJ2-2; 8 bases align to TRBD1. The CDR3 is made up of 16 amino acids. CDR1 is SGHRS, CDR2 YFSETQ, per germline. The ends lost 4 bases at V and 1 base at J; junction bases unmatched: 6.

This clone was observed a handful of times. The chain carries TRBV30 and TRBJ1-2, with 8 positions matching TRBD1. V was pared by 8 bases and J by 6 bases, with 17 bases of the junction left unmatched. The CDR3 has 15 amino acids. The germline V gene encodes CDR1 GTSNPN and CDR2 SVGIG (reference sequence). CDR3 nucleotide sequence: TGTGCCCAAAGGACAGGGCTGCGTTGGCCTCATGGCTACACCTTC. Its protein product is CAQRTGLRWPHGYTF.

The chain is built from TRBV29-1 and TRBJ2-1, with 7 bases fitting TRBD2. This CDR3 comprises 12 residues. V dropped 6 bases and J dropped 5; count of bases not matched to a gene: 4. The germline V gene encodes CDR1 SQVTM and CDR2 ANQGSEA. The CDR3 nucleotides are TGCAGCGTGGGTGGACTAGACAATGAGCAGTTCTTC. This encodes CSVGGLDNEQFF.